This T cell receptor beta chain is from a study of CD4 T cells in relation to SARS-CoV-2 and coronaviruses. Study overall: Negative control cultures got HIV-1 Nef peptides or no peptide.

Concerning this clone: The target antigen is unknown.

The ends lost 4 bases at V and 5 bases at J; junction bases unmatched: 8. Germline V gene data show CDR1 as MNHNS and CDR2 as SASEGT. The CDR3 extends over 17 amino acids. General study results and limits: No donor gave both pre-pandemic and post-infection samples. Compared with monoreactive clones, crossreactive clones showed significantly weaker SARS-CoV-2 expansion. The cross-reactivity analysis covered only spike protein, not other viral proteins.

TCRdb's copy holds only in-frame clones and misses some; the assay was immunoSEQ multiplex PCR. The sample lists 26,000 or so clones; about 77% were seen once. The unexposed donors gave CD4+ T cells in about 2010-2019, prior to COVID-19. The cells were cultured for about ten days before CD4+ T cells were isolated. The receptor's source is a human donor in good health. The sequenced sample consisted of CD4+ T cells from PBMCs, cultured in vitro. This chain uses TRBV6-1 with TRBJ2-5; 15 bases match TRBD2. This CDR3 is CASSGTSGRGRRETQYF. Written as DNA, the CDR3 is TGTGCCAGCAGTGGGACTAGCGGGAGGGGCCGGCGCGAGACCCAGTACTTC.